This entry lists 12 T cell receptor beta chains sequenced from one sample in a study of shared clonotypes between healthy human individuals. Generated by immunoSEQ multiplex PCR, the TCRdb table keeps only in-frame clones and is missing some. This sample yields 450,000 or so clones, of which roughly four fifths are seen a single time; around 12% belongs to the top ten. Sequencing was carried out using PBMCs. The receptors here all came from a woman in her thirties or forties in good health. Some clones in this sample may be carry-over from other donors' samples.

This clone was seen only once. This chain connects TRBV28 to TRBJ1-1; TRBD1 agrees at 7 bases. Per the germline V gene, CDR1 is MDHEN and CDR2 is SYDVKM. The CDR3 loop spans 15 amino acids. V was pared by 5 bases and J by 5 bases, with 11 bases of the junction left unmatched. The CDR3 sequence is CASSPPRTGRTEAFF. CDR3 nucleotide sequence: TGTGCCAGCAGTCCACCCCGGACAGGTCGGACTGAAGCTTTCTTT.

The chain is built from TRBV10-3 and TRBJ2-6; the match to TRBD1 covers 7 bases. The CDR3 has 15 residues. V lost 6 bases and J lost 2; bases outside the gene matches: 4. CDR1 is ENHRY, CDR2 SYGVKD, per germline. The CDR3: CAIRTDRAGANVLTF. The CDR3 bases are TGTGCCATCAGAACCGACAGGGCTGGGGCCAACGTCCTGACTTTC.

V usage is TRBV14 and J usage is TRBJ2-1, with 10 bases lining up with TRBD2. Losses at the gene ends were 2 bases for V and 4 bases for J; bases not matched to a gene: 8. In germline, CDR1 is SGHDN, CDR2 FVKESK. This CDR3 is built from 17 residues. The CDR3 DNA sequence: TGTGCCAGCAGCCAACGACCGGGACTAGCGCCGTACAATGAGCAGTTCTTC. Its translation is CASSQRPGLAPYNEQFF.

This chain joins TRBV29-1 and TRBJ2-3, with 7 bases fitting TRBD1. CDR1 SQVTM and CDR2 ANQGSEA come from the germline V gene. The CDR3 is 12 amino acids. J gave up 8 bases and V 6 bases, and 8 bases lay outside the gene matches. CDR3: CSVDTRGSTQYF. CDR3 coding DNA: TGCAGCGTCGACACCAGGGGGAGTACGCAGTATTTT.

This chain uses TRBV18 with TRBJ2-2, with TRBD1 as a possible D gene (6 bases). Germline V gene lookup returns CDR1 KGHSH and CDR2 LQKENI. This CDR3 has 14 residues. Trimming took off 8 bases at V and 3 bases at J, with 13 bases between the two ends. Written as DNA, the CDR3 is TGTGCCAGCGACCGGACAGAGGACACCGGGGAGCTGTTTTTT. Translation gives CASDRTEDTGELFF.

Only a few counts were recorded for this clone. The chain carries TRBV13 and TRBJ2-3, with a weak D call TRBD2 (5 bases). This CDR3 is built from 13 residues. Trimming removed 4 bases at V and 4 bases at J, with 9 bases between. Germline CDR1 is PRHDT and CDR2 is FYEKMQ (reference sequence). The DNA of the CDR3 is TGTGCCAGCAGCTCGGGGTGGGCAGATACGCAGTATTTT. Protein product: CASSSGWADTQYF.

CDR3 in amino acids: CASSRRDRGLDGYTF. CDR3 DNA: TGTGCCAGCTCACGCCGGGACAGGGGGCTCGATGGCTACACCTTC. The chain uses TRBV18 and TRBJ1-2; 12 positions match TRBD1. The CDR3 totals 15 residues. V trimming: 4 bases; J trimming: 6 bases; junction bases outside the gene matches: 6. Germline values: CDR1 KGHSH, CDR2 LQKENI.

The rearrangement links TRBV19 to TRBJ2-7; 14 nucleotides align to TRBD2. This CDR3 contains 16 residues. The germline CDR1 and CDR2 sequences are LNHDA and SQIVND (reference sequence). The J segment lost 4 bases and the V segment lost 4 bases, leaving 6 bases of the junction unmatched. The CDR3 reads CASSTPGTSGSYEQYF. CDR3 in DNA: TGTGCCAGTAGTACCCCCGGGACTAGCGGGAGTTACGAGCAGTACTTC.

This chain joins TRBV28 and TRBJ2-7; 8 bases map to TRBD2. Germline values: CDR1 MDHEN, CDR2 SYDVKM. Trimming took 6 bases from V and 5 from J; bases not matched to a gene: 9. CDR3 size: 14 residues. CDR3 in amino acids: CASRSAGGEDEQYF. DNA of the CDR3: TGTGCCAGCAGGTCCGCGGGGGGCGAGGACGAGCAGTACTTC.

Points on this clone: A read error likely explains this, since a far larger clone differs by one base. Other DNA sequences in this specimen translate into the identical CDR3. V and J are TRBV30 and TRBJ2-1; a weak D match, TRBD2 (5 bases). Looked up from germline, CDR1 is GTSNPN and CDR2 is SVGIG (reference sequence). The germline V and J ends were trimmed by 3 bases and 6 bases, with 12 bases remaining between them. The CDR3 covers 13 residues. CDR3 residues: CAWSVGLANEQFF. Written as DNA, the CDR3 is TGTGCCTGGAGCGTGGGCCTAGCCAATGAGCAGTTCTTC.

This chain links TRBV10-1 with TRBJ2-1; D is ambiguous. Trimming removed 6 bases at V and 5 bases at J, with 14 bases between. The CDR3 length is 14 residues. Looked up from germline, CDR1 is WNHNN and CDR2 is SYGVQD (reference sequence). CDR3 sequence: CASSALVGDNEQFF. The CDR3 bases are TGCGCCAGCAGCGCTCTTGTGGGCGACAATGAGCAGTTCTTC.

Points on this clone: The same CDR3 arises from other DNA sequences in this sample as well. The V call is TRBV7-2, the J call TRBJ2-7; D ambiguous. The CDR3 sequence is 13 residues long. Trimming left V 1 base short and J 1 base short, with 5 bases between. Germline-derived CDR1 and CDR2 are SGHTA and FQGNSA. CDR3 sequence reads: CASSLDRSYEQYF. In nucleotides, the CDR3 is TGTGCCAGCAGCTTAGACAGATCCTACGAGCAGTACTTC.